This T cell receptor (beta chain) was identified during a study of cytomegalovirus exposure and HLA in healthy donors. The wider study: Of 350 to 400 genotyped donors, more than 75% grouped in the Caucasian-associated ancestry cluster. Overall study results and limits: Highly shared variants forming one cluster were likely a sequencing artifact.

This clone was counted a single time. Its target is not known. This CDR3 has 16 amino acids. Primers included in the PCR were 60 Vbeta and 13 Jbeta primers. Only in-frame clones appear in the TCRdb table, and some are missing; sequencing was by immunoSEQ multiplex PCR. The sample holds approximately 170,000 clones, approximately 71% seen once. The TCR was taken from a man in his fifties in good health and CMV-seronegative. V and J are TRBV21-1 and TRBJ2-7; the table calls TRBD1, which could not be checked here. TRBV21-1 has pseudogene status. The sequencing input was PBMCs. For the CDR3, the DNA is TGTGCCAGCAGCGAAAGAACCGGGACAGACAACTACGAGCAGTACTTC. Protein product: CASSERTGTDNYEQYF.